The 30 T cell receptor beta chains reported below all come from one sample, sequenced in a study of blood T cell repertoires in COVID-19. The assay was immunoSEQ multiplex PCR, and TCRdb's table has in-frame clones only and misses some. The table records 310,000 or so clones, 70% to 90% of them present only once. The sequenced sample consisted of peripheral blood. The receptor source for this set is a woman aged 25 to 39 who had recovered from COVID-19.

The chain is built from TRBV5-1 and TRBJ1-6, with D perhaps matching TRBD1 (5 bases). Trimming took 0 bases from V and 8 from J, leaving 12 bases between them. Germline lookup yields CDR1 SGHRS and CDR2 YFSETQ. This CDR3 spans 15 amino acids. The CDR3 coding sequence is TGCGCCAGCAGCTTGGGGGTAGGGACTTATTCACCCCTCCACTTT. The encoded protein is CASSLGVGTYSPLHF.

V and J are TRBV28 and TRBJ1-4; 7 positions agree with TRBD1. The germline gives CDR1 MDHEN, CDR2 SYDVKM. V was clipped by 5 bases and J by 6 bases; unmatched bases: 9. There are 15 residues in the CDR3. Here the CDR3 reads CASSRLGTEDEKLFF. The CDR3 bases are TGTGCCAGCAGTCGCCTCGGGACAGAAGATGAAAAACTGTTTTTT.

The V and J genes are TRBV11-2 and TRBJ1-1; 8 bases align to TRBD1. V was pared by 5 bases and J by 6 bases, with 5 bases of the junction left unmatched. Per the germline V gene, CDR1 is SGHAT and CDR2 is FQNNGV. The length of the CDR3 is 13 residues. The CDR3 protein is CASSRVTGAEAFF. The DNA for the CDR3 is TGTGCCAGCAGCCGAGTGACAGGGGCTGAAGCTTTCTTT.

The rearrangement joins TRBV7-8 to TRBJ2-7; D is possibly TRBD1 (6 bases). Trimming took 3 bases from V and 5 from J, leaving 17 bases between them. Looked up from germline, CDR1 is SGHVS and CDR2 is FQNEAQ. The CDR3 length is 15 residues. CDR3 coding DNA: TGTGCCAGCAGCTTCGACCGGACAGATTTTAACGAGCAGTACTTC. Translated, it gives CASSFDRTDFNEQYF.

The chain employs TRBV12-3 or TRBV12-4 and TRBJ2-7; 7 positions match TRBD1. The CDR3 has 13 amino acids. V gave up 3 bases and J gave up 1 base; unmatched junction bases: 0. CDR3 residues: CASSLDRSYEQYF. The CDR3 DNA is TGTGCCAGCAGTTTGGACAGGTCCTACGAGCAGTACTTC.

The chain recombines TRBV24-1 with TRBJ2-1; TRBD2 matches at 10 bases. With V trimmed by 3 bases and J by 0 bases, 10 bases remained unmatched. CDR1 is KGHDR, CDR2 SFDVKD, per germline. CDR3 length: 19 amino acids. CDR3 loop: CATSDPRGSGGSSYNEQFF. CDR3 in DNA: TGTGCCACCAGTGATCCCCGAGGTAGCGGGGGGAGCTCCTACAATGAGCAGTTCTTC.

For the CDR3, the DNA is TGTGCCAGCAGGTCCGGGACTAGCGGGGAACCCACCTACGAGCAGTACTTC. This codes for CASRSGTSGEPTYEQYF. This chain connects TRBV9 to TRBJ2-7; 13 bases align to TRBD2. The V segment lost 5 bases and the J segment 2 bases; nucleotides outside the gene matches: 10. The CDR3 extends over 17 amino acids. The germline gives CDR1 SGDLS, CDR2 YYNGEE.

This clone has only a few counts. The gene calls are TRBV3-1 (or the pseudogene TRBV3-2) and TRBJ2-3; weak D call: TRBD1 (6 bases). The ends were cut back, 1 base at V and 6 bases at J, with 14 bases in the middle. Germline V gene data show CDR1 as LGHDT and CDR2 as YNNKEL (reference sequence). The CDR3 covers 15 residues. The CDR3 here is CASSQGDTQRDTQYF. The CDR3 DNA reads TGTGCCAGCAGCCAAGGGGACACCCAGCGGGATACGCAGTATTTT.

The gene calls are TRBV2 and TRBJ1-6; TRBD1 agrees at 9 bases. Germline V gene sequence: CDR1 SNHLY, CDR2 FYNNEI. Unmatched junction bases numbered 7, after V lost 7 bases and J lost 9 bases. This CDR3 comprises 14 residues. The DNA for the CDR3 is TGTGCCAGCAATCTGGACAGGGGAGGTTCACCCCTCCACTTT. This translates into CASNLDRGGSPLHF.

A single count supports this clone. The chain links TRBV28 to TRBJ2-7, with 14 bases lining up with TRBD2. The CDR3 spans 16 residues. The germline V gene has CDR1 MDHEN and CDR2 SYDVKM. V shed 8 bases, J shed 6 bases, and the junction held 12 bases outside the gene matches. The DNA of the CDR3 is TGTGCCAGCGGCCCGACTAGCGGGAGGGCCCGTGGCGAGCAGTACTTC. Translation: CASGPTSGRARGEQYF.

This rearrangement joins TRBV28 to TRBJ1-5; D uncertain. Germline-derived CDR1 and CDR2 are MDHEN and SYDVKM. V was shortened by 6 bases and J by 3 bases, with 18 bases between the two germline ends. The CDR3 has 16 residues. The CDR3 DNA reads TGTGCCAGCAGCCTAACTGAGTATTCTAACAATCAGCCCCAGCATTTT. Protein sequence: CASSLTEYSNNQPQHF.

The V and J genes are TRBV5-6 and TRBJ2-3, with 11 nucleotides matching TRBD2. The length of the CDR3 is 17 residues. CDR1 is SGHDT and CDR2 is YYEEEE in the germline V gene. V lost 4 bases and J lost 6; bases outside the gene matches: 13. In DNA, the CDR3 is TGTGCCAGCAGCCCCGGGACTAGCGGCCGAGGAGGGGATACGCAGTATTTT. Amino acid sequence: CASSPGTSGRGGDTQYF.

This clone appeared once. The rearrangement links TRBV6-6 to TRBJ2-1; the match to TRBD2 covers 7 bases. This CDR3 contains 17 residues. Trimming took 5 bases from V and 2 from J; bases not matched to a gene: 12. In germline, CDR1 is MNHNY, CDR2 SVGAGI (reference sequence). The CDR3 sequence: CASSPVFAGATYNEQFF. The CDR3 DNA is TGTGCCAGCAGTCCCGTTTTTGCGGGAGCGACCTACAATGAGCAGTTCTTC.

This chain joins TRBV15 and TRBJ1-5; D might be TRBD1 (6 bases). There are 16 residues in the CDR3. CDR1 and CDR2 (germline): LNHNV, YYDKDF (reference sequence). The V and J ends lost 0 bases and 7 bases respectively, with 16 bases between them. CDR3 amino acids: CATSRDSGSTGQPQHF. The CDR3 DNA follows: TGTGCCACCAGCAGAGATTCGGGGTCGACAGGCCAGCCCCAGCATTTT.

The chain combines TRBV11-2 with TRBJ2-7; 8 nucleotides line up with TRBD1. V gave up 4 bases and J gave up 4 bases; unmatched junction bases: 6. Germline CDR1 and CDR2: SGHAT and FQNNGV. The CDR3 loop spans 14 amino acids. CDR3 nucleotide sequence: TGTGCCAGCAGCTCACAGGGGGTGCGGTACGAGCAGTACTTC. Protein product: CASSSQGVRYEQYF.

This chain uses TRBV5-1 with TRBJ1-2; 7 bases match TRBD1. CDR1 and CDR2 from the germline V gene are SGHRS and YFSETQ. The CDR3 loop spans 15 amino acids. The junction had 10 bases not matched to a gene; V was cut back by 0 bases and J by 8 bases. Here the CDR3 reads CASSLAETGVRGYTF. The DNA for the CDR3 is TGCGCCAGCAGCTTGGCCGAAACAGGGGTTCGCGGCTACACCTTC.

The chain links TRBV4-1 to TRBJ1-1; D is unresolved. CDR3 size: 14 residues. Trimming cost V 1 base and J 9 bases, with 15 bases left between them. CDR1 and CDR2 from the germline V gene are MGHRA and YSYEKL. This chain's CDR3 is CASSQVGSANKAFF. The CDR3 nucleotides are TGCGCCAGCAGCCAAGTAGGCAGCGCTAACAAAGCTTTCTTT.

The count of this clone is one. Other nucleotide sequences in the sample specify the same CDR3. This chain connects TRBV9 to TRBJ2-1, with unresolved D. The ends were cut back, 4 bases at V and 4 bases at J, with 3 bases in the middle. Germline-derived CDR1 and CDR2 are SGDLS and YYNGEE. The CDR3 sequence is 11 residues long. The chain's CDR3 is CASSLYNEQFF. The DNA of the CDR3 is TGTGCCAGCAGCCTTTACAATGAGCAGTTCTTC.

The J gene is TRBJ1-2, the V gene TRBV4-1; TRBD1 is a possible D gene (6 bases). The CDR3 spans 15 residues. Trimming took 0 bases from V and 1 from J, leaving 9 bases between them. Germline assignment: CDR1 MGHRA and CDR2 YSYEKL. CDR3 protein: CASSQEDRNNYGYTF. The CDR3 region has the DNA TGCGCCAGCAGCCAAGAGGACAGAAATAACTATGGCTACACCTTC.

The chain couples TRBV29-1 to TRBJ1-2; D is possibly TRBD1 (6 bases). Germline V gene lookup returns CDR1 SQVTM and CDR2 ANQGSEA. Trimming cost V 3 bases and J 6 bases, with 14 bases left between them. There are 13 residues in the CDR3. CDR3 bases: TGCAGCGTTGAGGGTGCGGCAGGGGATGGCTACACCTTC. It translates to CSVEGAAGDGYTF.

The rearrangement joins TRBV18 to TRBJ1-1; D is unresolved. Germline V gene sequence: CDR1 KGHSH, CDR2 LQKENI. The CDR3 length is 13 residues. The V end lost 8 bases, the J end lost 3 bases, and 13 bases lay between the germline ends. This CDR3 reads CASGPKGDTEAFF. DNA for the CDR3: TGTGCCAGCGGGCCAAAGGGAGACACTGAAGCTTTCTTT.

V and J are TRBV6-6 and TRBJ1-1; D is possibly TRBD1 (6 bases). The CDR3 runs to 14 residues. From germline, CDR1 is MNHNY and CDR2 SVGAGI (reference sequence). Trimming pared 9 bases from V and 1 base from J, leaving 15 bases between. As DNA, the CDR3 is TGTGCCAGTGATAGGGGACAACCGAACACTGAAGCTTTCTTT. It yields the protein CASDRGQPNTEAFF.

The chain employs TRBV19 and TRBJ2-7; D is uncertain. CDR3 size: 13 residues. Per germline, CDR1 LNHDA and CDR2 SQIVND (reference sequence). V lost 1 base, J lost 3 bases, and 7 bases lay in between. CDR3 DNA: TGTGCCAGTAGTATAGGGCACCGCTACGAGCAGTACTTC. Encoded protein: CASSIGHRYEQYF. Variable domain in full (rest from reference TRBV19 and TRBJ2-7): DGGITQSPKYLFRKEGQNVTLSCEQNLNHDAMYWYRQDPGQGLRLIYYSQIVNDFQKGDIAEGYSVSREKKESFPLTVTSAQKNPTAFYLCASSIGHRYEQYFGPGTRLTVT.

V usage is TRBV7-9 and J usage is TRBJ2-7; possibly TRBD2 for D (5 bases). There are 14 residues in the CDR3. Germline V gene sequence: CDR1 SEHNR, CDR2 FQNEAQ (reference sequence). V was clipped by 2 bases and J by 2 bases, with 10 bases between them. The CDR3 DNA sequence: TGTGCCAGCAGCTTATGGACTGAAACCTACGAGCAGTACTTC. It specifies CASSLWTETYEQYF. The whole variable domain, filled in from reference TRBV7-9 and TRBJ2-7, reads DTGVSQNPRHKITKRGQNVTFRCDPISEHNRLYWYRQTLGQGPEFLTYFQNEAQLEKSRLLSDRFSAERPKGSFSTLEIQRTEQGDSAMYLCASSLWTETYEQYFGPGTRLTVT.

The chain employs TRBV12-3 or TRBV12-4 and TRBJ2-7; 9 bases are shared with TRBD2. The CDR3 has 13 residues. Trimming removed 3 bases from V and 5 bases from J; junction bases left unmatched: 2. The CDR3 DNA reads TGTGCCAGCAGTTTGAAGCGGGGGGACGAGCAGTACTTC. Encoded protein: CASSLKRGDEQYF.

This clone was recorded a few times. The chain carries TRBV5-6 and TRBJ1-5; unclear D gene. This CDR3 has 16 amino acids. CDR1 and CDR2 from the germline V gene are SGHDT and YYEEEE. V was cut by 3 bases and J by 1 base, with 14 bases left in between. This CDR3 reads CASSSWGAKSNQPQHF. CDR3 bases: TGTGCCAGCAGCTCATGGGGAGCTAAAAGCAATCAGCCCCAGCATTTT.

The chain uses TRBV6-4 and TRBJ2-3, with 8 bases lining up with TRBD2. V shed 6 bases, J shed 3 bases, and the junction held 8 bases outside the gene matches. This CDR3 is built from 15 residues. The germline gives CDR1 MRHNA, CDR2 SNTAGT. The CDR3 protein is CASRLTGGVTDTQYF. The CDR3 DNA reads TGTGCCAGCAGATTGACCGGGGGGGTTACAGATACGCAGTATTTT.

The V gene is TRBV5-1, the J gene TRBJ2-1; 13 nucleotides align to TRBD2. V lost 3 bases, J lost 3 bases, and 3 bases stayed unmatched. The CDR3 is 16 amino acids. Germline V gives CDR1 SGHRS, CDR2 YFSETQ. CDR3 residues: CASSSGTSGIYNEQFF. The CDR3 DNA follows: TGCGCCAGCAGCTCCGGGACTAGCGGGATCTACAATGAGCAGTTCTTC.

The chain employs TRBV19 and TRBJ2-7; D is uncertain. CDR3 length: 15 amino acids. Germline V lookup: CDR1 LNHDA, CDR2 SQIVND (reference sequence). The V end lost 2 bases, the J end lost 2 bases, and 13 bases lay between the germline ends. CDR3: CASSISYGGTYEQYF. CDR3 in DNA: TGTGCCAGTAGTATAAGTTACGGCGGAACCTACGAGCAGTACTTC.

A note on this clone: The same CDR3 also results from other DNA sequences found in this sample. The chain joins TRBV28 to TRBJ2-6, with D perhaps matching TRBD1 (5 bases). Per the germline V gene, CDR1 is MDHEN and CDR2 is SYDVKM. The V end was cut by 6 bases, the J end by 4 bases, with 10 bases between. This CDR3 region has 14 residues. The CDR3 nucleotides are TGTGCCAGCAGAAGGGGTTCCGGGGCCAACGTCCTGACTTTC. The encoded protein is CASRRGSGANVLTF.